This T cell receptor beta chain stems from a study of control samples from healthy donors and cancer patients. The V gene's germline CDR1 is SGHTS and CDR2 YDEGEE. Trimming left V 2 bases short and J 7 bases short, with 10 bases between. The CDR3 totals 13 residues. Using immunoSEQ multiplex PCR, the repertoire was profiled, and TCRdb retains in-frame clones only, with some absent. The sample shows some 120,000 clones, 80% to 90% of them seen only once. This clonotype was sampled from a man aged 30 to 39 in good health. Sequenced input: blood. This chain joins TRBV5-8 and TRBJ1-5; TRBD1 is a possible D gene (5 bases). In DNA, the CDR3 is TGTGCCAGCAGCTTAGACAGTCAACAGCCCCAGCATTTT. Amino acid sequence: CASSLDSQQPQHF.